The next 19 T cell receptor beta chains were all read from a single sample in a study of tumour-infiltrating T cells in Burkitt lymphoma. Produced via immunoSEQ multiplex PCR; TCRdb's table is partial and in-frame only. The repertoire includes about 4,400 clones, under 20% of them detected once, and roughly an eighth sits in the top ten. The sequenced sample consisted of tumor tissue. These receptors were collected from a human donor with diffuse large B-cell lymphoma. Some clones in this sample may be carry-over from other donors' samples.

Here the CDR3 DNA reads TGTGCCAGCAGCCTTTCCCTCCAGGTGTACGAGCAGTACTTC. Translating gives CASSLSLQVYEQYF. This chain joins TRBV5-5 and TRBJ2-7; no clear D gene. The CDR3 is 14 amino acids. V lost 4 bases to trimming and J lost 4 bases, with 15 bases between them. Germline-derived CDR1 and CDR2 are SGHKS and YYEKEE (reference sequence). Full variable domain (missing parts from reference TRBV5-5 and TRBJ2-7): DAGVTQSPTHLIKTRGQQVTLRCSPISGHKSVSWYQQVLGQGPQFIFQYYEKEERGRGNFPDRFSARQFPNYSSELNVNALLLGDSALYLCASSLSLQVYEQYFGPGTRLTVT.

There are a few counts of this clone. This chain links TRBV6-6 with TRBJ1-5, with D unresolved. Trimming removed 3 bases from V and 0 bases from J, with 9 bases in between. There are 15 residues in the CDR3. The germline V gene encodes CDR1 MNHNY and CDR2 SVGAGI (reference sequence). CDR3 sequence (DNA): TGTGCCAGCAGTTATGACACCCCTAGCAATCAGCCCCAGCATTTT. It translates to CASSYDTPSNQPQHF.

This clone was picked up a small number of times. V and J are TRBV14 and TRBJ2-1; 10 positions match TRBD2. Looked up from germline, CDR1 is SGHDN and CDR2 is FVKESK. The CDR3 runs to 15 residues. V trimming: 1 base; J trimming: 7 bases; junction bases outside the gene matches: 4. The CDR3 reads CASSQGLAGKNEQFF. In nucleotides, the CDR3 is TGTGCCAGCAGCCAAGGACTAGCGGGCAAGAATGAGCAGTTCTTC.

This clone has more than one count but fewer than ten. CDR3 residues: CASSEQNTEAFF. DNA for the CDR3: TGTGCCAGCAGTGAACAGAACACTGAAGCTTTCTTT. This sequence joins TRBV6-1 and TRBJ1-1, with D hard to call. The CDR3 totals 12 residues. The germline V and J ends were trimmed by 2 bases and 1 base, with 2 bases remaining between them. The germline V gene encodes CDR1 MNHNS and CDR2 SASEGT.

This clone was observed a few times. The genes are TRBV2 and TRBJ2-7, with 8 bases matching TRBD1. Trimming removed 5 bases from V and 4 bases from J; junction bases left unmatched: 4. Germline assignment: CDR1 SNHLY and CDR2 FYNNEI. There are 13 residues in the CDR3. CDR3 coding DNA: TGTGCCAGCAGTCCTACAGGGGGGTACGAGCAGTACTTC. Protein sequence: CASSPTGGYEQYF.

This CDR3 reads CAWLQWGYTF. CDR3 DNA: TGTGCCTGGCTCCAGTGGGGCTACACCTTC. The genes are TRBV30 and TRBJ1-2; no clear D gene. The germline CDR1 and CDR2 sequences are GTSNPN and SVGIG (reference sequence). This CDR3 is built from 10 residues. Trimming took off 5 bases at V and 8 bases at J, with 9 bases between the two ends.

The chain links TRBV28 to TRBJ1-2; D not certain. Per the germline V gene, CDR1 is MDHEN and CDR2 is SYDVKM. The CDR3 contains 15 residues. V gave up 5 bases and J gave up 4 bases, with 17 bases separating them. The CDR3 loop is CASSVSRRTPYGYTF. The CDR3 nucleotides read TGTGCCAGCAGTGTCAGTCGGAGAACCCCCTATGGCTACACCTTC.

A few counts support this clone. The rearrangement joins TRBV13 to TRBJ1-1, with D uncertain. Germline V gene data show CDR1 as PRHDT and CDR2 as FYEKMQ (reference sequence). CDR3 length: 13 residues. Trimming took off 2 bases at V and 3 bases at J, with 7 bases between the two ends. CDR3 loop: CASSLWVYTEAFF. CDR3 sequence (DNA): TGTGCCAGCAGCTTATGGGTTTACACTGAAGCTTTCTTT.

The chain carries TRBV5-1 and TRBJ1-5, with D hard to call. The germline V gene has CDR1 SGHRS and CDR2 YFSETQ. CDR3 length: 12 amino acids. The V and J ends lost 0 bases and 4 bases respectively, with 2 bases between them. CDR3 coding DNA: TGCGCCAGCAGCTTGGGTAATCAGCCCCAGCATTTT. Its translation is CASSLGNQPQHF.

This chain links TRBV7-9 with TRBJ2-5; D unclear. The germline V and J ends were trimmed by 1 base and 9 bases, with 3 bases remaining between them. Germline V gene data show CDR1 as SEHNR and CDR2 as FQNEAQ (reference sequence). This CDR3 is 10 amino acids long. In DNA form, the CDR3 reads TGTGCCAGCAGCTTAGATCCCCAGTACTTC. Amino acid sequence: CASSLDPQYF. The entire variable domain, with the rest obtained from reference TRBV7-9 and TRBJ2-5, is as follows: DTGVSQNPRHKITKRGQNVTFRCDPISEHNRLYWYRQTLGQGPEFLTYFQNEAQLEKSRLLSDRFSAERPKGSFSTLEIQRTEQGDSAMYLCASSLDPQYFGPGTRLLVL.

This clone has only a few counts. The CDR3 is CASSLTLGFGGGRSYEQYF. For the CDR3, the DNA is TGTGCCAGCAGCTTGACCCTAGGTTTTGGCGGGGGCCGCTCCTACGAGCAGTACTTC. The chain links TRBV5-6 to TRBJ2-7; possible D gene TRBD2, 7 bases. Trimming shortened V by 1 base and J by 0 bases, and 23 bases separated the two germline ends. Germline values: CDR1 SGHDT, CDR2 YYEEEE. The CDR3 totals 19 residues. Using reference TRBV5-6 and TRBJ2-7 for the parts outside the CDR3, the full variable domain is DAGVTQSPTHLIKTRGQQVTLRCSPKSGHDTVSWYQQALGQGPQFIFQYYEEEERQRGNFPDRFSGHQFPNYSSELNVNALLLGDSALYLCASSLTLGFGGGRSYEQYFGPGTRLTVT.

The chain is built from TRBV5-7 and TRBJ1-2, with 9 bases lining up with TRBD1. TRBV5-7 is sorted into the ORF group, with uncertain function. The CDR3 is 16 residues long. V was clipped by 3 bases and J by 7 bases; unmatched bases: 13. The CDR3 DNA reads TGTGCCAGCAGCTCCCCCGGGACAGGGACTACGGGTGGCTACACCTTC. Amino acids: CASSSPGTGTTGGYTF.

The chain recombines TRBV7-9 with TRBJ2-1; either TRBD1 or TRBD2 may supply D (5 bases each). This CDR3 spans 15 amino acids. The germline CDR1 and CDR2 sequences are SEHNR and FQNEAQ (reference sequence). V was shortened by 6 bases and J by 1 base, with 13 bases between the two germline ends. The CDR3 loop is CASSPGTASYNEQFF. CDR3 DNA: TGTGCCAGCAGTCCCGGGACCGCGTCCTACAATGAGCAGTTCTTC.

This clone was seen a handful of times. The chain recombines TRBV30 with TRBJ1-2; TRBD1 aligns across 7 bases. Trimming cost V 4 bases and J 5 bases; bases outside gene matches: 4. The V gene's germline CDR1 is GTSNPN and CDR2 SVGIG (reference sequence). This CDR3 spans 12 amino acids. The CDR3 loop reads CAWTRDRYGYTF. The CDR3 coding sequence is TGTGCCTGGACCCGGGACAGATATGGCTACACCTTC.

This clone came up a few times. The rearrangement links TRBV6-1 to TRBJ1-2; 7 bases match TRBD1. This CDR3 has 13 amino acids. V lost 6 bases and J lost 3; bases outside the gene matches: 4. CDR1 is MNHNS and CDR2 is SASEGT in the germline V gene. The CDR3 nucleotides read TGTGCCAGCAGCGGGACAGACTACTATGGCTACACCTTC. The encoded protein is CASSGTDYYGYTF.

This clone was observed a few times. V usage is TRBV4-3 and J usage is TRBJ1-1; 7 bases are shared with TRBD1. The trim removed 3 bases at V and 6 bases at J, leaving 1 base unmatched. The CDR3 is 12 amino acids. Germline-derived CDR1 and CDR2 are LGHNA and YSLEER. The CDR3 region is CASSHGTAEAFF. For the CDR3, the DNA is TGCGCCAGCAGCCATGGGACAGCTGAAGCTTTCTTT.

This clone was seen a handful of times. The chain uses TRBV11-2 and TRBJ2-2; the match to TRBD2 covers 12 bases. CDR1 and CDR2 from the germline V gene are SGHAT and FQNNGV. This CDR3 comprises 18 residues. Germline trimming cut 2 bases from V and 0 bases from J; bases unmatched to any gene: 4. The CDR3, as DNA: TGTGCCAGCAGCTTAATGACTAGCGGGGGCCCGAACACCGGGGAGCTGTTTTTT. Its translation is CASSLMTSGGPNTGELFF. Supplemented by reference TRBV11-2 and TRBJ2-2, the full variable domain reads EAGVAQSPRYKIIEKRQSVAFWCNPISGHATLYWYQQILGQGPKLLIQFQNNGVVDDSQLPKDRFSAERLKGVDSTLKIQPAKLEDSAVYLCASSLMTSGGPNTGELFFGEGSRLTVL.

CDR3 protein: CASIAVGTDTQYF. The CDR3 DNA sequence: TGTGCCAGTATTGCGGTGGGCACAGATACGCAGTATTTT. This chain joins TRBV11-1 and TRBJ2-3; D gene unclear. CDR1 and CDR2 from the germline V gene are SGHAT and FQDESV (reference sequence). The germline V and J ends were trimmed by 9 bases and 1 base, with 11 bases remaining between them. The CDR3 is 13 amino acids.

The V and J genes are TRBV4-1 and TRBJ1-5; D gene uncertain. CDR3 length: 17 residues. Trimming pared 1 base from V and 3 bases from J, leaving 16 bases between. Germline assignment: CDR1 MGHRA and CDR2 YSYEKL. CDR3 in amino acids: CASSQVRTGIDNQPQHF. The CDR3 coding sequence is TGCGCCAGCAGCCAAGTCCGGACCGGAATTGACAATCAGCCCCAGCATTTT.